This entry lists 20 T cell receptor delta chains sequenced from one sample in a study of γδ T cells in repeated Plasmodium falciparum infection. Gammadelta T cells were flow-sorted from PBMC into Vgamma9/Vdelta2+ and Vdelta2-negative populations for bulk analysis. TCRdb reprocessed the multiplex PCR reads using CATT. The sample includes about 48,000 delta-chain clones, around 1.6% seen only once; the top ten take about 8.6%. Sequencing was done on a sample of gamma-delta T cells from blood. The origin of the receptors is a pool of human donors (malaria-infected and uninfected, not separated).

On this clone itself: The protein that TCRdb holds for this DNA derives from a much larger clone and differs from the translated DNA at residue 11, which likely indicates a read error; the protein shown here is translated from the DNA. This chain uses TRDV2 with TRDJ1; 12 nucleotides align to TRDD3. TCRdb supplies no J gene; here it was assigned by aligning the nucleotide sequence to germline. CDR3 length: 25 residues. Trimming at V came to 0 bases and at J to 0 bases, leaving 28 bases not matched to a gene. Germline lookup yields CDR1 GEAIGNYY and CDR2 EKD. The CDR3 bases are TGTGCCTGTGACACCGTGACTGGGGGGGTTCCCACTGGGGGATACCCTACTAATTACACCGATAAACTCATCTTT. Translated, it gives CACDTVTGGVPTGGYPTNYTDKLIF.

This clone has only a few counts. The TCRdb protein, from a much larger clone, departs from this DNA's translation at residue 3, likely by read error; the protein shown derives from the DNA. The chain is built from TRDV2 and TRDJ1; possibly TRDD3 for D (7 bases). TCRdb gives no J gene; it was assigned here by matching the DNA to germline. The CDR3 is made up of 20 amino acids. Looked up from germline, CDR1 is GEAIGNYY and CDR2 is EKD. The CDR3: CAYDEAFPRGGTGDTDKLIF. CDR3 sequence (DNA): TGTGCCTATGACGAAGCCTTCCCTCGCGGGGGTACTGGGGACACCGATAAACTCATCTTT.

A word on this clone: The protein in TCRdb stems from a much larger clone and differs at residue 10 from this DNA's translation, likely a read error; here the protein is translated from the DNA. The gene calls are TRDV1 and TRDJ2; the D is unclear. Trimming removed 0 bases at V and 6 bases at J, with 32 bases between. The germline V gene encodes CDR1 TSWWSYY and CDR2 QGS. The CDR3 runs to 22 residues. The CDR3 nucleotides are TGTGCTCTTGGGGAACTAGCTACCACTTCGCGATCGGAACGCCAAAGGGCAGCACAACTCTTCTTT. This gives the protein CALGELATTSRSERQRAAQLFF.

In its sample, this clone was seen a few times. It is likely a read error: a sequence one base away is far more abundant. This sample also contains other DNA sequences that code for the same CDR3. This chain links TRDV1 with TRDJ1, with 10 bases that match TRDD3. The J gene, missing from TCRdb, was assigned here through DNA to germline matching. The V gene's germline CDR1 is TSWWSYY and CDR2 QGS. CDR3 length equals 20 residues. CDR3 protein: CALGEDRILLTGGYTDKLIF. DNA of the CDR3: TGTGCCCTTGGGGAAGACCGTATCCTTCTTACTGGGGGATACACCGATAAACTCATCTTT.

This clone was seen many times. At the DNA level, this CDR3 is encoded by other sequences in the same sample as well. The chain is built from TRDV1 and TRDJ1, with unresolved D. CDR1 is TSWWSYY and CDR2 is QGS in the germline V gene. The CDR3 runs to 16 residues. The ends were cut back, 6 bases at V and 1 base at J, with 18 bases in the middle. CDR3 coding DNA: TGTGCTCTTGGAGAGGAAGGGCTTAAGGGCACCGATAAACTCATCTTT. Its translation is CALGEEGLKGTDKLIF.

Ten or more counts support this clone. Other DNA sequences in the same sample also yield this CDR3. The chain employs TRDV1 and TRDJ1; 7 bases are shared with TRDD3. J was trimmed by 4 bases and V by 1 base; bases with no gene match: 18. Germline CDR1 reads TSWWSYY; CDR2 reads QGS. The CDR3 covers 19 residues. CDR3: CALGEHKADWGARVDKLIF. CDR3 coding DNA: TGTGCTCTTGGGGAACATAAGGCGGACTGGGGTGCTCGGGTCGATAAACTCATCTTT.

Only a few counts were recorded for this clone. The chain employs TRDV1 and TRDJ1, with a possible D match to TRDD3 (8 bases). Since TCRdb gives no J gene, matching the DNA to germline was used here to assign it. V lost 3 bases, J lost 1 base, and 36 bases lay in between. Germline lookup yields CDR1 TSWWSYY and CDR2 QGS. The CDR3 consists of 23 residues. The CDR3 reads CALGEASFLLYDLGDPSTDKLIF. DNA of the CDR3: TGTGCTCTTGGGGAGGCTTCTTTCCTACTCTACGATCTGGGGGACCCATCCACCGATAAACTCATCTTT.

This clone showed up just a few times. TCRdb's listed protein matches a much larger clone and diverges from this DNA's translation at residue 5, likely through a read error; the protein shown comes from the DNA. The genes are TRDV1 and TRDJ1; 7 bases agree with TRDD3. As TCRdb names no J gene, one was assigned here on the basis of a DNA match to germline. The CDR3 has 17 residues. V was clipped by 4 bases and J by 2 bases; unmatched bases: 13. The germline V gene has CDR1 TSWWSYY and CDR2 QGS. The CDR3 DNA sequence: TGTGCTCTTGGGGGTGCCCGACTGGGGATCCATACCGATAAACTCATCTTT. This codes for CALGGARLGIHTDKLIF.

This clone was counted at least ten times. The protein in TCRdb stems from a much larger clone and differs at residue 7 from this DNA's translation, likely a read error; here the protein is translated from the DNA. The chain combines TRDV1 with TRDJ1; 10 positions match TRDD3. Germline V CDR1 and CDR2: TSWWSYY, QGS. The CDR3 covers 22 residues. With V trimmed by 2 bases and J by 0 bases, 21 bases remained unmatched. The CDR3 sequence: CALGEMEDIGYTGGFNTDKLIF. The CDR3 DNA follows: TGTGCTCTTGGGGAAATGGAAGATATCGGATATACTGGGGGATTCAACACCGATAAACTCATCTTT.

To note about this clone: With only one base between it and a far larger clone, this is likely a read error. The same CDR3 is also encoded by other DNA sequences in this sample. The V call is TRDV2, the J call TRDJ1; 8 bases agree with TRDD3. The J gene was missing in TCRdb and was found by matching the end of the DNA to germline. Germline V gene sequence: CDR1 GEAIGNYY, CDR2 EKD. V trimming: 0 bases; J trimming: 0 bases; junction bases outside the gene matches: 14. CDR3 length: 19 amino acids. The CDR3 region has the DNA TGTGCCTGTGACACCGTCATCCAACTGGGGGTTCGGCACACCGATAAACTCATCTTT. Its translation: CACDTVIQLGVRHTDKLIF.

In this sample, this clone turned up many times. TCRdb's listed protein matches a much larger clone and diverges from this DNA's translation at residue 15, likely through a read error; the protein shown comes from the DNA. CDR3 in DNA: TGTGCTCTTGGGGAACTTTCTTACCCCAAACTACTGGGGGACCATAGGGTCGATAAACTCATCTTT. This sequence encodes CALGELSYPKLLGDHRVDKLIF. This chain connects TRDV1 to TRDJ1, with 9 bases fitting TRDD3. The CDR3 is made up of 22 amino acids. CDR1 and CDR2 from the germline V gene are TSWWSYY and QGS. The trim removed 0 bases at V and 4 bases at J, leaving 24 bases unmatched.

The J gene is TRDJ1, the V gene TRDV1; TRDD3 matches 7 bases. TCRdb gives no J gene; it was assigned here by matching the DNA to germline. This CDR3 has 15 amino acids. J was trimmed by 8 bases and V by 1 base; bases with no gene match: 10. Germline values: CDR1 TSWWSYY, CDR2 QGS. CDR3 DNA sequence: TGTGCTCTTGGGGAACGTCTCCTTTGGGGGAGAAAACTCATCTTT. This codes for CALGERLLWGRKLIF.

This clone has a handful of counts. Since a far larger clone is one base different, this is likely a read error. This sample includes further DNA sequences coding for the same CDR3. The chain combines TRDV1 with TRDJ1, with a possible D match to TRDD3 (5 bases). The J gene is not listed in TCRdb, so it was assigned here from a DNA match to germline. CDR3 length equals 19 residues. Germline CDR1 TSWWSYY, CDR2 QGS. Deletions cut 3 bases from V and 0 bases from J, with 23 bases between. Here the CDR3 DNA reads TGTGCTCTTGGGGAGGATATCTCCGGGATTCCCCCGTACACCGATAAACTCATCTTT. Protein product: CALGEDISGIPPYTDKLIF.

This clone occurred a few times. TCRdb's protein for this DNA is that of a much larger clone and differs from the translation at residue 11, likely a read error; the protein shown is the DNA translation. The CDR3 nucleotides are TGTGCTCTTGGGATCGAACAGCCCGCATACATCGATAAACTCATCTTT. Residues: CALGIEQPAYIDKLIF. The chain is built from TRDV1 and TRDJ1, with D hard to call. The J gene comes from matching the DNA to germline here; TCRdb lacks it. This CDR3 is built from 16 residues. The V end lost 5 bases, the J end lost 4 bases, and 20 bases lay between the germline ends. The germline CDR1 and CDR2 sequences are TSWWSYY and QGS.

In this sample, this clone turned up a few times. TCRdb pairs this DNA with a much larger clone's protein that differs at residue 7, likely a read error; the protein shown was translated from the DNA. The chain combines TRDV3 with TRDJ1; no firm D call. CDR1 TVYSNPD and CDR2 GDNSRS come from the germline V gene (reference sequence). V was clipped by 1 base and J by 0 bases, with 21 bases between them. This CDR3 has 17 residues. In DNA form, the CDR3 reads TGTGCCTTTAAAGGACTGCGGAGGGGTGGGTACACCGATAAACTCATCTTT. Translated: CAFKGLRRGGYTDKLIF.

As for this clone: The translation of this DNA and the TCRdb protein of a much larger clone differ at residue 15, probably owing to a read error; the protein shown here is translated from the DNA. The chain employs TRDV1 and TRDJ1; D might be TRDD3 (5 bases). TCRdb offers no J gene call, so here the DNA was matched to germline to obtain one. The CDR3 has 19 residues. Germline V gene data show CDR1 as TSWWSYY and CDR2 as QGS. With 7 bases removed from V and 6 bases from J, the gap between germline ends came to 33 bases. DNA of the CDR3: TGTGCTCTTGCCCTCCCACCCTTATACGGGACTGAGCGTATCAATAAACTCATCTTT. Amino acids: CALALPPLYGTERINKLIF.

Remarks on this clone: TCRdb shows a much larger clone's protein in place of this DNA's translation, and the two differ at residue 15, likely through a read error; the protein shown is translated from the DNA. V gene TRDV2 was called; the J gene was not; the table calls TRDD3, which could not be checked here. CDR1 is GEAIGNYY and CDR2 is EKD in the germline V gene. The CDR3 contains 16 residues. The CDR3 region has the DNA TGTGCCTGTGACACCCTGGGGGATAAATGGGGCGATAAACTCACCTTT. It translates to CACDTLGDKWGDKLTF.

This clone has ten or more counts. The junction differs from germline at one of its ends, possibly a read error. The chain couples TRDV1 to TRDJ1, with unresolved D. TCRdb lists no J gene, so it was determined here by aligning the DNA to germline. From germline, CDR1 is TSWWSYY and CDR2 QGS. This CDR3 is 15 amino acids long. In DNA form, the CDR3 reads TGTGCTCTTGGGGATAACCCACTCTACACCTATAAACTCATCTTT. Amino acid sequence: CALGDNPLYTYKLIF.

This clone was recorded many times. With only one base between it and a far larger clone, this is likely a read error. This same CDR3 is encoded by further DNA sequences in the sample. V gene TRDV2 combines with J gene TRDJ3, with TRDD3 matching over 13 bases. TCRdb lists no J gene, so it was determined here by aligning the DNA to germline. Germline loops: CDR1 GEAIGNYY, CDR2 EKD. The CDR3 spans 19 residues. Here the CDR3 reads CACDTLLGDTLGDTRQMFF. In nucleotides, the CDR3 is TGTGCCTGCGACACCCTACTGGGGGATACGCTGGGGGACACCCGACAGATGTTTTTC.

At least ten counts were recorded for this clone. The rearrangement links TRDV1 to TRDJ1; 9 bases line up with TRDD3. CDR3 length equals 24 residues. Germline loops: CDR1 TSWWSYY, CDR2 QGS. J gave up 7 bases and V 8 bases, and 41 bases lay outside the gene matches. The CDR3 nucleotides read TGTGCTCTTAGGGGCCCTGGGAGTGTGACGACCGGGGCACTGGGGGAGAGTCGGTTCGGTAAACTCATCTTT. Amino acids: CALRGPGSVTTGALGESRFGKLIF.